Sequencing of this TCR beta chain was carried out in a study of shared clonotypes between healthy human individuals. CDR3 length equals 16 residues. The V gene lost 2 bases and the J gene lost 3 bases, with 15 bases spanning the gap. Germline CDR1 SGHNT, CDR2 YYREEE (reference sequence). The assay was carried out at the deep level. In the original workflow: With immunoSEQ giving junction-only sequences and no quality scores, filtering differed. Here immunoSEQ multiplex PCR was the method, and the copy in TCRdb shows in-frame clones only, minus some. The DNA was the basis for D and trimming; V, J and clone size are from that table. The table records 2 million to 2.5 million clones, almost 96% of them present only once.

Sequences were obtained from naive CD4+ T cells sorted from blood. Noted subset: CD45RA+ positively selected. This TCR came from a man between 18 and 35 years old in good health. The chain joins TRBV5-4 to TRBJ1-3; tentatively, D is TRBD1 (6 bases). CDR3 in DNA: TGTGCCAGCAGCTTACGGGGGGGCGAGATTGGAAACACCATATATTTT. It yields the protein CASSLRGGEIGNTIYF. Drawing the rest from reference TRBV5-4 and TRBJ1-3, the complete variable domain is ETGVTQSPTHLIKTRGQQVTLRCSSQSGHNTVSWYQQALGQGPQFIFQYYREEENGRGNFPPRFSGLQFPNYSSELNVNALELDDSALYLCASSLRGGEIGNTIYFGEGSWLTVV.